Reported below is one T cell receptor beta chain. The antigen is undetermined. Naive CD8 cells were CD45RO-negative, positively selected for CCR7, excluding terminally differentiated effector memory CD45RA+ cells. The authors ran the assay at deep level. Assay used: immunoSEQ multiplex PCR; TCRdb lists only in-frame clones, some missing. The sample carries about 800,000 clones, around 96% recorded once. The sample belongs to a study of shared clonotypes between healthy human individuals. Study-level findings and limits: Generally, naive subsets (rather than memory subsets) showed larger estimated richness.

The CDR3 is 14 residues long. Per germline, CDR1 SGHVS and CDR2 FNYEAQ. V lost 1 base to trimming and J lost 2 bases; unmatched junction nucleotides: 1. Sequences were obtained from naive CD8+ T cells sorted from blood. The source of this sequence is a man aged 25 to 45 in good health. The chain uses TRBV7-6 and TRBJ2-7, with 8 bases fitting TRBD2. The CDR3 bases are TGTGCCAGCAGCTTAGGGGGACTAGCCTACGAGCAGTACTTC. Amino acid sequence: CASSLGGLAYEQYF.